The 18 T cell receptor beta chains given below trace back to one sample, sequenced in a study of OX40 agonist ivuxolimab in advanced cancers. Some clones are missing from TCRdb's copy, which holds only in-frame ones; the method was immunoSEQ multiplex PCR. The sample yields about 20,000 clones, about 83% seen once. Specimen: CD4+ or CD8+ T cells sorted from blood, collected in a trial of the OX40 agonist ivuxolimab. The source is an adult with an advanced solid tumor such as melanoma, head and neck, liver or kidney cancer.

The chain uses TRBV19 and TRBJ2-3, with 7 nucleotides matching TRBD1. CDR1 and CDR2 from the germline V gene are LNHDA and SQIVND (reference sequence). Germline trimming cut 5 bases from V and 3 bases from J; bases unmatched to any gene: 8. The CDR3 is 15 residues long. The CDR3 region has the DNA TGTGCCAGTAGTTCAGACAGGGCGTCAACAGATACGCAGTATTTT. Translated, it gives CASSSDRASTDTQYF.

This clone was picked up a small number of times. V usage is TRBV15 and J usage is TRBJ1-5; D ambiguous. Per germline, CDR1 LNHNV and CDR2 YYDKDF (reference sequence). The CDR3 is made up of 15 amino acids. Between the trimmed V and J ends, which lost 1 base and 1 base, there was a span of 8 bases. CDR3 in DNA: TGTGCCACCAGCAGAGTGATTGGGAGCAATCAGCCCCAGCATTTT. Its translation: CATSRVIGSNQPQHF.

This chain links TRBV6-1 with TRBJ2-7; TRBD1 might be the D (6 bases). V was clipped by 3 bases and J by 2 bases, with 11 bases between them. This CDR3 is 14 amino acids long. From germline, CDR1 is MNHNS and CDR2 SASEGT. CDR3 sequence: CASSDLQGTYEQYF. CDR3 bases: TGTGCCAGCAGTGATCTCCAGGGGACCTACGAGCAGTACTTC.

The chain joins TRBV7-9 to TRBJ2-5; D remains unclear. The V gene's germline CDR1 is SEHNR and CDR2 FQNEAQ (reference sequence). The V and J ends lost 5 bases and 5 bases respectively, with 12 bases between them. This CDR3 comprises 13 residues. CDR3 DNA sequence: TGTGCCAGCAGCAAGGATTTCCCGGAGACCCAGTACTTC. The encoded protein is CASSKDFPETQYF.

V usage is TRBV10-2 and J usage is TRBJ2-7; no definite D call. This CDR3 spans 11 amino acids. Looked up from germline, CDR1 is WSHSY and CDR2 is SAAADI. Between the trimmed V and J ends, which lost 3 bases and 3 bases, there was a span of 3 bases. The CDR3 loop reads CASSEYYEQYF. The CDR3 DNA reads TGCGCCAGCAGTGAATACTACGAGCAGTACTTC.

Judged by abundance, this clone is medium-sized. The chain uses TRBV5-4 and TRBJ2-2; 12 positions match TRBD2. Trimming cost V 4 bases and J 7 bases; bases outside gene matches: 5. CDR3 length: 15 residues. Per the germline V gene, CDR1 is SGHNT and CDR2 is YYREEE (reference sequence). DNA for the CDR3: TGTGCCAGCAGCATCAGACTAGCGGGAGACGGGGAGCTGTTTTTT. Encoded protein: CASSIRLAGDGELFF.

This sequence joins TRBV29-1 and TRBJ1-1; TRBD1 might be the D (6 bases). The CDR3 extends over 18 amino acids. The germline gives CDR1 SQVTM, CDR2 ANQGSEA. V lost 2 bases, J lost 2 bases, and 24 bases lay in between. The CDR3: CSVENERVGGPQNTEAFF. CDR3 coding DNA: TGCAGCGTTGAAAACGAAAGGGTGGGGGGGCCTCAAAACACTGAAGCTTTCTTT.

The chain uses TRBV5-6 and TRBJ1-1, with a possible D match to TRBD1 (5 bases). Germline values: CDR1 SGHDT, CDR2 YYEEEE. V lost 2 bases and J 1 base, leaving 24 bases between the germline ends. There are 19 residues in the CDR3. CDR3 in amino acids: CASSFQPDLQGAWNTEAFF. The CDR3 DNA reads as TGTGCCAGCAGCTTTCAACCAGACCTCCAGGGTGCCTGGAACACTGAAGCTTTCTTT.

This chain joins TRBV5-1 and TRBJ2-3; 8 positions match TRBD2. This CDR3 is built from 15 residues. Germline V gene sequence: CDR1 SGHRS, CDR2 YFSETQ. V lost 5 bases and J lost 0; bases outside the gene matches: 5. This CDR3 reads CASSFGGASTDTQYF. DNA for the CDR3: TGCGCCAGCAGTTTCGGGGGGGCCAGCACAGATACGCAGTATTTT.

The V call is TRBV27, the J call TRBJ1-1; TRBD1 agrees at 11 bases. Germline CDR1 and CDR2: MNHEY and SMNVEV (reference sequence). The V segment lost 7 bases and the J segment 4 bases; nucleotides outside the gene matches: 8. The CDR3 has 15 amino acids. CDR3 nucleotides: TGTGCCAGCAATCCGGGACAGGGGGTCGGCACTGAAGCTTTCTTT. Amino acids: CASNPGQGVGTEAFF.

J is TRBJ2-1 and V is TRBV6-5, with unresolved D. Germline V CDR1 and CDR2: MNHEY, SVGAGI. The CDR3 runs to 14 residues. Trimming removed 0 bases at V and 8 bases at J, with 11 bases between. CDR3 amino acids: CASSYSAAYDEQFF. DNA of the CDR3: TGTGCCAGCAGTTACTCAGCCGCATACGATGAGCAGTTCTTC.

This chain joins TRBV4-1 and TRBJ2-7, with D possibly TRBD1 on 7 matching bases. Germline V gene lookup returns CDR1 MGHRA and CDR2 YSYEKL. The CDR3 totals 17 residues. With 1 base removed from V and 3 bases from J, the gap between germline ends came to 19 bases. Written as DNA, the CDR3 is TGCGCCAGCAGCCAAGTATCGCAGGGGGGACCCTTCTACGAGCAGTACTTC. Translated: CASSQVSQGGPFYEQYF.

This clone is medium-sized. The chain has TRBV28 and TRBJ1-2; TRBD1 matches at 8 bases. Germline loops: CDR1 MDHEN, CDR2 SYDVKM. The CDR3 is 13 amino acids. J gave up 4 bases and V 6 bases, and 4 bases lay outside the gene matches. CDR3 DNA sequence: TGTGCCAGCAGCCCCACAGGGGGCTATGGCTACACCTTC. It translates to CASSPTGGYGYTF.

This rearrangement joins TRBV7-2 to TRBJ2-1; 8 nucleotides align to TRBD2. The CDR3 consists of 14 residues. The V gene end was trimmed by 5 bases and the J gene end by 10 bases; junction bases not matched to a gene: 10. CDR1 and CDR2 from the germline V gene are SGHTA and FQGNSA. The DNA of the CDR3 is TGTGCCAGCAGCGACAGCGGGGGTTGGGACGAGCAGTTCTTC. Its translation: CASSDSGGWDEQFF. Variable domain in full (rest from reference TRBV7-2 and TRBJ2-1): GAGVSQSPSNKVTEKGKDVELRCDPISGHTALYWYRQSLGQGLEFLIYFQGNSAPDKSGLPSDRFSAERTGGSVSTLTIQRTQQEDSAVYLCASSDSGGWDEQFFGPGTRLTVL.

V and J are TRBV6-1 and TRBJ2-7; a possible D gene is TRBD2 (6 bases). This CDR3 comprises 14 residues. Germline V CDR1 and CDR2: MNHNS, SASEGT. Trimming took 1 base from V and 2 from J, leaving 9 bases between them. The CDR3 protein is CASSEGLATYEQYF. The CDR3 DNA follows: TGTGCCAGCAGTGAAGGTCTAGCGACCTACGAGCAGTACTTC.

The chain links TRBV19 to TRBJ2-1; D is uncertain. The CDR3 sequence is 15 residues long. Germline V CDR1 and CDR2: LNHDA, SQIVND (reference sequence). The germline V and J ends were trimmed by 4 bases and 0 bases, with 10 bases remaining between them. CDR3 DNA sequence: TGTGCCAGTAGTAGACGCACCCTCTCCTACAATGAGCAGTTCTTC. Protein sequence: CASSRRTLSYNEQFF.

The CDR3 coding sequence is TGTGCCAGCAGCCAAGTTCAGGGAAAACTGTTTTTT. The encoded protein is CASSQVQGKLFF. The genes are TRBV14 and TRBJ1-4, with a possible D match to TRBD1 (5 bases). Trimming took 1 base from V and 10 from J, leaving 7 bases between them. The V gene's germline CDR1 is SGHDN and CDR2 FVKESK. The CDR3 has 12 residues. The entire variable domain, with the rest obtained from reference TRBV14 and TRBJ1-4, is as follows: EAGVTQFPSHSVIEKGQTVTLRCDPISGHDNLYWYRRVMGKEIKFLLHFVKESKQDESGMPNNRFLAERTGGTYSTLKVQPAELEDSGVYFCASSQVQGKLFFGSGTQLSVL.

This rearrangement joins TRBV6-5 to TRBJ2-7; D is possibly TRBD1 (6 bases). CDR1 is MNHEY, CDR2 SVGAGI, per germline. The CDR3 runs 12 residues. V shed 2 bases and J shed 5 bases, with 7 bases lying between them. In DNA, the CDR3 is TGTGCCAGCAGTTACGAGGGGGACGAGCAGTACTTC. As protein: CASSYEGDEQYF.